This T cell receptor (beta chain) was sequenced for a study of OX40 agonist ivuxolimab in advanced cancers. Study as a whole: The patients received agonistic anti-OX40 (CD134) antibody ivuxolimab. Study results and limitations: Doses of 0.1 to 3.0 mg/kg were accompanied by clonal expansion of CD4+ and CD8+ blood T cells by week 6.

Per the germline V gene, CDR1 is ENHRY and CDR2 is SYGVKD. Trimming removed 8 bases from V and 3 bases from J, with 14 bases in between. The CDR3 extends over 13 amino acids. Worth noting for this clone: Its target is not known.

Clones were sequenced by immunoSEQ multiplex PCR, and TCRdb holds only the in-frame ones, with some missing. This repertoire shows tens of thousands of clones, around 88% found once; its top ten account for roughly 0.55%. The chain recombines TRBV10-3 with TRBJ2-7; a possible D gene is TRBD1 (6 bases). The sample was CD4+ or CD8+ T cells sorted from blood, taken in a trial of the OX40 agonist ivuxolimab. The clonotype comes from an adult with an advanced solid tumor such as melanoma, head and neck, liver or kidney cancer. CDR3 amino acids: CAIGRRGYYEQYF. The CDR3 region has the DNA TGTGCCATCGGCCGCAGGGGATACTACGAGCAGTACTTC.